The rows below give T cell receptor beta chains drawn from one sample of a study of cytomegalovirus exposure and HLA in healthy donors. Sequencing used immunoSEQ multiplex PCR; TCRdb keeps in-frame clones, though not all of them. The sample records 90,000 or so clones, roughly 96% being singletons. The sample comprised PBMCs. These receptor sequences come from a man aged 18-30 years in good health and CMV-seronegative. Both conserved end residues are part of each CDR3. Each record gives: D gene, V gene, J gene, clone size, CDR3 protein, CDR3 DNA. The D gene is left open where the match is weak. Only part of the rows carry a size: once, few, many, or a class if the clone is expanded.

d_call: TRBD1
v_call: TRBV25-1
j_call: TRBJ1-2
clone_size: .
cdr3_aa: CASTPGTGENYGYTF
cdr3_nt: TGTGCCAGCACCCCGGGGACAGGGGAGAACTATGGCTACACCTTC

d_call: TRBD1
v_call: TRBV5-4
j_call: TRBJ2-7
clone_size: .
cdr3_aa: CASSHPGQGRNEQYF
cdr3_nt: TGTGCCAGCAGCCATCCGGGACAGGGACGTAACGAGCAGTACTTC

d_call: .
v_call: TRBV9
j_call: TRBJ2-3
clone_size: once
cdr3_aa: CASSVVAGPDTQYF
cdr3_nt: TGTGCCAGCAGCGTAGTTGCGGGACCAGATACGCAGTATTTT

d_call: .
v_call: TRBV7-2
j_call: TRBJ1-3
clone_size: .
cdr3_aa: CASSPGGSVGNTIYF
cdr3_nt: TGTGCCAGCTCGCCGGGGGGTTCTGTTGGAAACACCATATATTTT

d_call: .
v_call: TRBV10-2
j_call: TRBJ1-1
clone_size: .
cdr3_aa: CASSERGAEAFF
cdr3_nt: TGCGCCAGCAGTGAGCGGGGGGCTGAAGCTTTCTTT

d_call: .
v_call: TRBV6-1
j_call: TRBJ2-5
clone_size: .
cdr3_aa: CASSSPETQYF
cdr3_nt: TGTGCCAGCAGTTCTCCAGAGACCCAGTACTTC

d_call: TRBD1
v_call: TRBV18
j_call: TRBJ1-1
clone_size: .
cdr3_aa: CASSRDRGGTEAFF
cdr3_nt: TGTGCCAGCTCACGAGACAGGGGGGGGACTGAAGCTTTCTTT

d_call: .
v_call: TRBV19
j_call: TRBJ1-2
clone_size: .
cdr3_aa: CASSIVAGQNGYTF
cdr3_nt: TGTGCCAGTAGTATAGTAGCTGGACAGAATGGCTACACCTTC

d_call: .
v_call: TRBV15
j_call: TRBJ2-1
clone_size: .
cdr3_aa: CATSPRGRGAYNEQFF
cdr3_nt: TGTGCCACCAGCCCCCGGGGCAGGGGGGCCTACAATGAGCAGTTCTTC

d_call: .
v_call: TRBV19
j_call: TRBJ2-5
clone_size: .
cdr3_aa: CATQESGVRVTQYF
cdr3_nt: TGTGCCACTCAGGAATCCGGGGTGAGGGTGACCCAGTACTTC

d_call: TRBD1
v_call: TRBV5-1
j_call: TRBJ1-5
clone_size: .
cdr3_aa: CASSSTGTGNQPQHF
cdr3_nt: TGCGCCAGCAGCTCAACCGGGACAGGGAATCAGCCCCAGCATTTT

d_call: TRBD2
v_call: TRBV28
j_call: TRBJ2-5
clone_size: .
cdr3_aa: CASSFGGDRETQYF
cdr3_nt: TGTGCCAGCAGTTTCGGGGGGGACCGGGAGACCCAGTACTTC

d_call: TRBD2
v_call: TRBV19
j_call: TRBJ2-3
clone_size: .
cdr3_aa: CASTETSGAGGRDTQYF
cdr3_nt: TGTGCCAGTACCGAAACATCGGGTGCGGGAGGGAGAGATACGCAGTATTTT

d_call: .
v_call: TRBV2
j_call: TRBJ2-2
clone_size: .
cdr3_aa: CASTQNSGWGTGELFF
cdr3_nt: TGTGCCAGCACCCAAAACAGCGGGTGGGGAACCGGGGAGCTGTTTTTT

d_call: .
v_call: TRBV2
j_call: TRBJ2-2
clone_size: .
cdr3_aa: CASILTGELFF
cdr3_nt: TGTGCCAGCATCTTGACCGGGGAGCTGTTTTTT